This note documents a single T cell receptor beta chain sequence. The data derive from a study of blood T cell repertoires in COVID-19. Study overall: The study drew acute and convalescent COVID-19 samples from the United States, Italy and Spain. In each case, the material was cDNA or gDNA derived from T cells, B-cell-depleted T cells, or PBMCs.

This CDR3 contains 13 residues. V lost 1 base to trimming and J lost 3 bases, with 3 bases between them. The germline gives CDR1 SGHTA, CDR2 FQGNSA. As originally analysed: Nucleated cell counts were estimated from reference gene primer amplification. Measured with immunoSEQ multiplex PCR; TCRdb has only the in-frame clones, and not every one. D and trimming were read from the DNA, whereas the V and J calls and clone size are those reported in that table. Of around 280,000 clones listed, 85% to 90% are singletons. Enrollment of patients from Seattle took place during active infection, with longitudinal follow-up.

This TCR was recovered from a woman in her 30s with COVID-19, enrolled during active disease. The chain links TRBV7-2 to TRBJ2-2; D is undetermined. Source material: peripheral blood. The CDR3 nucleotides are TGTGCCAGCAGCTTAGTATACACCGGGGAGCTGTTTTTT. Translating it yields CASSLVYTGELFF.